The clone carrying this T cell receptor beta chain was seen only once. As yet, its antigen is unknown. The sample originates from a study of T cells in Graves' hyperthyroidism and ophthalmopathy. Study as a whole: It was at initial diagnosis, before any treatment, that peripheral blood was collected. General study results and limits: Most thyroid-expanded clonotypes above 0.001 were also found in blood.

In patients aged 18 to 65, hyperthyroidism was newly diagnosed, with duration under 2 months. The PBMCs were sourced from fresh peripheral blood (around 9.3 ml). RNA transcripts provided the source from which TCR beta CDR3 regions were amplified. The TCR CDR3 first-round RT-PCR relied on the HTBI primer set. Each CDR3 protein gets one entry after TCRdb re-called the multiplex PCR reads with MiXCR. The sample includes around 400,000 distinct CDR3 sequences, around a quarter of them seen just once. V lost 7 bases and J lost 3, with 18 bases in between. Germline values: CDR1 MDHEN, CDR2 SYDVKM. The CDR3 sequence is 15 residues long.

What was sequenced was blood. The clonotype comes from a man in his fifties with Graves' hyperthyroidism. This rearrangement joins TRBV28 to TRBJ1-1, with a weak D call TRBD1 (6 bases). The DNA for the CDR3 is TGTGCCAGCACCAAGGGGGGCAATGGGTACACTGAAGCTTTCTTT. Translation: CASTKGGNGYTEAFF. The full variable domain, with the rest looked up from reference TRBV28 and TRBJ1-1, is DVKVTQSSRYLVKRTGEKVFLECVQDMDHENMFWYRQDPGLGLRLIYFSYDVKMKEKGDIPEGYSVSREKKERFSLILESASTNQTSMYLCASTKGGNGYTEAFFGQGTRLTVV.